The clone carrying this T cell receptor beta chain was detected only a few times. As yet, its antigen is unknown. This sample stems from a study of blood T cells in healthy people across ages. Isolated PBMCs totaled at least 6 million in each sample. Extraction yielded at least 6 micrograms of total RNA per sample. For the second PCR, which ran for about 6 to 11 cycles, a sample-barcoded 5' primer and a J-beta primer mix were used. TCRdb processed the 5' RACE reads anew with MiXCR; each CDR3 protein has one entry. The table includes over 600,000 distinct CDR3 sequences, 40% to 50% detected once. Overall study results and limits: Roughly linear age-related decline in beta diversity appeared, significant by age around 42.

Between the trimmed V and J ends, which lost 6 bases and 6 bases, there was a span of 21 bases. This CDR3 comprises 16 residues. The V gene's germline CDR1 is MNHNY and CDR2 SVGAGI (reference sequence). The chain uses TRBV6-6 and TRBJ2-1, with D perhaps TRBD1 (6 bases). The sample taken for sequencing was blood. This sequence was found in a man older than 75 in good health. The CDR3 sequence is CASSEIQGSGGNEQFF. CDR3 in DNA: TGTGCCAGCAGCGAGATCCAGGGGAGTGGGGGCAATGAGCAGTTCTTC.